This T cell receptor beta chain was documented in a study of metastatic and nonmetastatic thyroid tumors. Overall study context: Blood and tumor or nodule tissue repertoires from malignant and benign thyroid patients were compared. Regarding the study as a whole: According to reports, the diversity of TCR beta was significantly higher in malignant thyroid tumors than in benign nodules, and this held in both blood and tumor samples.

Authors' methods: Construction of a distant-metastasis classifier for papillary thyroid cancer relied on CDR3 differences across clinicopathological groups. TCRdb re-called clones from the PCR reads using MiXCR. TCRdb's processing, not the authors' own work, is the source of the V and J calls. Counted here are around 64,000 clones, approximately 4% occurring once; the ten biggest clones make up approximately 20%. With 2 bases clipped from V and 3 bases from J, the junction kept 0 bases outside the gene matches. The CDR3 is 13 amino acids. The V gene's germline CDR1 is DFQATT and CDR2 SNEGSKA (reference sequence). Note on this clone: Its antigen remains unidentified.

Nobody among the patients had been given any treatment before thyroid surgery. Sequenced sample: blood. The sequence was obtained from a female donor with papillary thyroid cancer or a benign thyroid nodule (not recorded which). Some clones in this sample may be carry-over from other donors' samples. This chain connects TRBV20-1 to TRBJ2-7, with 11 bases matching TRBD2. CDR3 loop: CSARTSGSYEQYF. As DNA, the CDR3 is TGCAGTGCTAGAACTAGCGGGAGCTACGAGCAGTACTTC.